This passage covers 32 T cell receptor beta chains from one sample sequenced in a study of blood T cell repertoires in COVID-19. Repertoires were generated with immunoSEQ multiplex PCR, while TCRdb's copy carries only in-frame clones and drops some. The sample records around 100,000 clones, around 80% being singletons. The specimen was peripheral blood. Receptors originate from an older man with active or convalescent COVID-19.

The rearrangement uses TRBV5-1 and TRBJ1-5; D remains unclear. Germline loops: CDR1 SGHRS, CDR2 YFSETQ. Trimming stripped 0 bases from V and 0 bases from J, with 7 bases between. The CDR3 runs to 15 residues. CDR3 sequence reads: CASSLEPYSNQPQHF. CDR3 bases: TGCGCCAGCAGCTTGGAGCCATATAGCAATCAGCCCCAGCATTTT.

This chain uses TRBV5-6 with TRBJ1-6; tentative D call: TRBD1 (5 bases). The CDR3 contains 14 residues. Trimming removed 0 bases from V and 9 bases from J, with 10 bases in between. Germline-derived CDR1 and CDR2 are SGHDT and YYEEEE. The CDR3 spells CASSLVQGSSPLHF. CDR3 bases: TGTGCCAGCAGCTTGGTTCAGGGAAGTTCACCCCTCCACTTT.

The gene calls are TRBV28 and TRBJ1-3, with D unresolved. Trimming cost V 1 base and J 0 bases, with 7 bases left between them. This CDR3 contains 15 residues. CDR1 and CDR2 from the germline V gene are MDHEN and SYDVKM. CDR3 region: CASSLSLSSGNTIYF. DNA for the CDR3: TGTGCCAGCAGTTTATCACTCTCCTCTGGAAACACCATATATTTT.

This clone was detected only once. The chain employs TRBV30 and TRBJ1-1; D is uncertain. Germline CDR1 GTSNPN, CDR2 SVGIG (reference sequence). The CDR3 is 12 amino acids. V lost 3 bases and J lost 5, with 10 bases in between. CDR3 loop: CAWRGGFTEAFF. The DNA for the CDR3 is TGTGCCTGGAGGGGAGGATTTACTGAAGCTTTCTTT.

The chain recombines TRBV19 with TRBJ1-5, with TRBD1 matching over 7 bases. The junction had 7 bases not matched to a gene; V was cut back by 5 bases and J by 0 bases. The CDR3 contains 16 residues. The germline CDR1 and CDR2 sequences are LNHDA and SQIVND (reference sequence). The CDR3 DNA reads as TGTGCCAGTAGTCCGGGCAGGGGGGTTAGCAATCAGCCCCAGCATTTT. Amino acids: CASSPGRGVSNQPQHF.

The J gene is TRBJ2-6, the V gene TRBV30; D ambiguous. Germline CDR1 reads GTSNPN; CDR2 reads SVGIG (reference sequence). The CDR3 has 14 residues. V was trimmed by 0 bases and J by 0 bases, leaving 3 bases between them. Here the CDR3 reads CAWSVGSGANVLTF. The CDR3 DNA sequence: TGTGCCTGGAGTGTCGGCTCTGGGGCCAACGTCCTGACTTTC.

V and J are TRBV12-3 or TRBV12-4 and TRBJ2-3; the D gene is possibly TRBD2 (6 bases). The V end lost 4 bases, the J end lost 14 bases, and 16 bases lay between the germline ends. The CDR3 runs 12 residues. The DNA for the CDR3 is TGTGCCAGCAGTTCGACTAGGTCGCCGGGGTATTTT. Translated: CASSSTRSPGYF.

DNA for the CDR3: TGTGCCAGCAGCAAAGTCGACAAAGGACAGCGTCAAAGCTCTGGGGCCAACGTCCTGACTTTC. Residues: CASSKVDKGQRQSSGANVLTF. The chain couples TRBV21-1 to TRBJ2-6; the table's D call TRBD1 went unverified against the DNA. TRBV21-1 is deemed a pseudogene. This CDR3 spans 21 amino acids.

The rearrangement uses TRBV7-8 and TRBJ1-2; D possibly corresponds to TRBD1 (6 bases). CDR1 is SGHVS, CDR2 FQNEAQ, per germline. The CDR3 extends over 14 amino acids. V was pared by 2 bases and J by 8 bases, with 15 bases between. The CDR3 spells CASSLQTGYGGYTF. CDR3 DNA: TGTGCCAGCAGCTTACAAACAGGGTACGGCGGCTACACCTTC.

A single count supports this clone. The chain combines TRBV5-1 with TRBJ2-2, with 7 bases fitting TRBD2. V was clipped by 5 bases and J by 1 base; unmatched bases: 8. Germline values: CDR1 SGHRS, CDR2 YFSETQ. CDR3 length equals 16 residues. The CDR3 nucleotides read TGCGCCAGCAGACTTCGGGGGGATCTGAACACCGGGGAGCTGTTTTTT. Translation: CASRLRGDLNTGELFF.

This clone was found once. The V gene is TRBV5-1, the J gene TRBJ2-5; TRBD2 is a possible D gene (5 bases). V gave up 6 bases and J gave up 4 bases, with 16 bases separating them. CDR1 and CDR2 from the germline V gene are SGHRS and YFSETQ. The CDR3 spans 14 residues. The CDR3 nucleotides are TGCGCCAGCATATCAGGCCTAGAGGGAGAGACCCAGTACTTC. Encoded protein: CASISGLEGETQYF.

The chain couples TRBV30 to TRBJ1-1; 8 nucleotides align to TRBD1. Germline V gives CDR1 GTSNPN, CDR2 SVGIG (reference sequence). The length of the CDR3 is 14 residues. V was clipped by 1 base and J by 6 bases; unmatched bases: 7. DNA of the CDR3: TGTGCCTGGAGTGCAGGACAGGGAAGGGCTGAAGCTTTCTTT. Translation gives CAWSAGQGRAEAFF.

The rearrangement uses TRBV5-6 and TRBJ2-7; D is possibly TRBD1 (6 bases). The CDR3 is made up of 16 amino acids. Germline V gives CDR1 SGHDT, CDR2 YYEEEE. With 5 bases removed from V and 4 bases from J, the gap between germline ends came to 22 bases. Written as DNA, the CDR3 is TGTGCCAGCAGTAAGACTCCGGGACAACAGAATTACGAGCAGTACTTC. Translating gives CASSKTPGQQNYEQYF.

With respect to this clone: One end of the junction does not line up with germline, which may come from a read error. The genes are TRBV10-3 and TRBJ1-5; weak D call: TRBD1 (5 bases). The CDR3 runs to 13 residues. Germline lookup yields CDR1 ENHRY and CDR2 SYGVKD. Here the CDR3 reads CAIGDSINQPQHF. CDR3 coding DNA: TGTGCCATCGGTGACAGTATTAATCAGCCCCAGCATTTT.

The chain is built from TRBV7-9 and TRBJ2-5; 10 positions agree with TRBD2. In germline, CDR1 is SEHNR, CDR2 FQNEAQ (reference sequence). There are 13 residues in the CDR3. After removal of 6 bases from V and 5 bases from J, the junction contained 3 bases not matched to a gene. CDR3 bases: TGTGCCAGCAGTCGAGCGGGAGGGGAGACCCAGTACTTC. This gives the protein CASSRAGGETQYF.

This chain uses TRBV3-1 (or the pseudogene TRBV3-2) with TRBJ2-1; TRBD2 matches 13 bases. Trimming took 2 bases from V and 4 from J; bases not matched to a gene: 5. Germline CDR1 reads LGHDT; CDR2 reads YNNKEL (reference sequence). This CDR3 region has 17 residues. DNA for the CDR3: TGTGCCAGCAGCCAAACGGGACTAGCGGGGATTTACAATGAGCAGTTCTTC. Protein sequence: CASSQTGLAGIYNEQFF.

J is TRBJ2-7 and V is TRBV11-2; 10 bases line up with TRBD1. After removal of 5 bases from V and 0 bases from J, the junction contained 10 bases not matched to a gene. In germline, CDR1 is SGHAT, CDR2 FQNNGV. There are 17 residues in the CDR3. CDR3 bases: TGTGCCAGCAGCGCCACGGCGAGGACAGGGGGCTCCTACGAGCAGTACTTC. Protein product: CASSATARTGGSYEQYF.

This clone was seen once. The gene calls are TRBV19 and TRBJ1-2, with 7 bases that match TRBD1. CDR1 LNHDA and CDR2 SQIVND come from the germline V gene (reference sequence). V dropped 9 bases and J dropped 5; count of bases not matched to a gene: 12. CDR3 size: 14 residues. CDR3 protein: CASRNSGGLYGYTF. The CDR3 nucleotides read TGTGCCAGCAGAAACTCAGGGGGTCTTTATGGCTACACCTTC. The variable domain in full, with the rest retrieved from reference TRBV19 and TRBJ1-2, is DGGITQSPKYLFRKEGQNVTLSCEQNLNHDAMYWYRQDPGQGLRLIYYSQIVNDFQKGDIAEGYSVSREKKESFPLTVTSAQKNPTAFYLCASRNSGGLYGYTFGSGTRLTVV.

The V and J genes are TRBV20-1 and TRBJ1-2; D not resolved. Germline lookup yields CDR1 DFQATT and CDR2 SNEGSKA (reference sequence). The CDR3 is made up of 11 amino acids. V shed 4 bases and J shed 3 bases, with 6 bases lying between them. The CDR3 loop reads CSAISHYGYTF. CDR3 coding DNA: TGCAGTGCTATAAGCCACTATGGCTACACCTTC.

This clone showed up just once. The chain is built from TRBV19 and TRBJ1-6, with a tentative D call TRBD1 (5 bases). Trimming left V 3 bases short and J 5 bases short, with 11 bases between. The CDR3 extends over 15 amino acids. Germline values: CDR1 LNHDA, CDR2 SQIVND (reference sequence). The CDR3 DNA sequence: TGTGCCAGTAGTATCTCAGGGTTAAATAATTCACCCCTCCACTTT. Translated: CASSISGLNNSPLHF.

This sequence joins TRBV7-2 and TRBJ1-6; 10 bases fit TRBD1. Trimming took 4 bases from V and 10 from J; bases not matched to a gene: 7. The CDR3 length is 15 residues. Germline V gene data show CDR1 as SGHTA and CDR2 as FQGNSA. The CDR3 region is CASSSGTGAQSPLHF. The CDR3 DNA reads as TGTGCCAGCAGCTCGGGGACAGGGGCACAGTCACCCCTCCACTTT.

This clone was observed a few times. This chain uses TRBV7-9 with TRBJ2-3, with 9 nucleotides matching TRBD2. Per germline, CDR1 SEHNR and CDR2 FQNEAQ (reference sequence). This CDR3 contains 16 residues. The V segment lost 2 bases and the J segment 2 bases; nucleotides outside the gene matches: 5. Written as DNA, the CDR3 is TGTGCCAGCAGCTTAAGAGCTAGCGGGACCACAGATACGCAGTATTTT. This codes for CASSLRASGTTDTQYF.

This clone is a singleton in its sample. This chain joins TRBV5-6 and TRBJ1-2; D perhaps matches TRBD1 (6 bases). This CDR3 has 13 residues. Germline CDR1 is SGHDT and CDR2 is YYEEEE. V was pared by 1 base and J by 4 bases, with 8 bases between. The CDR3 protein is CASSLNRVYGYTF. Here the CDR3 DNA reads TGTGCCAGCAGCTTGAACAGGGTCTATGGCTACACCTTC.

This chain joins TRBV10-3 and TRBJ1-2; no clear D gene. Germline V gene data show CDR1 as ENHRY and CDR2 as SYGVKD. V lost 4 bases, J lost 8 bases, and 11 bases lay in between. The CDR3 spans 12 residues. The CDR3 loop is CAISAVGRGYTF. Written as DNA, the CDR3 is TGTGCCATCAGTGCCGTGGGCAGGGGCTACACCTTC.

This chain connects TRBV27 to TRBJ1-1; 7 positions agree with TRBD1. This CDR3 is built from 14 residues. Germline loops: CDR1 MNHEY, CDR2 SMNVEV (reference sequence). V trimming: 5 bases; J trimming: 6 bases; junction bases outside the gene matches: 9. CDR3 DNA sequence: TGTGCCAGCAGTCTAAATACAGGGGACGCTGAAGCTTTCTTT. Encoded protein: CASSLNTGDAEAFF.

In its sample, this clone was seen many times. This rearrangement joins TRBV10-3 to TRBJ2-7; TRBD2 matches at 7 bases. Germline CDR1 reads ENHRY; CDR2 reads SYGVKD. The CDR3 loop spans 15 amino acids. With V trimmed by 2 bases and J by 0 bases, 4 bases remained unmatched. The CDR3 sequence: CAISEGSGASYEQYF. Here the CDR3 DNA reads TGTGCCATCAGTGAGGGCAGCGGGGCCTCCTACGAGCAGTACTTC.

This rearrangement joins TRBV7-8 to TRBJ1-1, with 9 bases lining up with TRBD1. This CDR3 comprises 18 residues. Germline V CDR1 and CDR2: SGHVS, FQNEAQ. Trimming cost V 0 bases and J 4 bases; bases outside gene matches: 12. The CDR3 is CASSLAQGQGIGFTEAFF. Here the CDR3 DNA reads TGTGCCAGCAGCTTAGCGCAAGGACAGGGGATCGGTTTCACTGAAGCTTTCTTT. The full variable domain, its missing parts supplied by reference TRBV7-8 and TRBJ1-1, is GAGVSQSPRYKVAKRGQDVALRCDPISGHVSLFWYQQALGQGPEFLTYFQNEAQLDKSGLPSDRFFAERPEGSVSTLKIQRTQQEDSAVYLCASSLAQGQGIGFTEAFFGQGTRLTVV.

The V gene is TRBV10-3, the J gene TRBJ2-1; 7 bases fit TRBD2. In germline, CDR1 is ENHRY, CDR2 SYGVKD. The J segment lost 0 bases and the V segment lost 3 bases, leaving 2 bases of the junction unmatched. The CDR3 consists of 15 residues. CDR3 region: CAISDSSGSYNEQFF. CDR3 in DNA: TGTGCCATCAGTGACTCTAGCGGCTCCTACAATGAGCAGTTCTTC.

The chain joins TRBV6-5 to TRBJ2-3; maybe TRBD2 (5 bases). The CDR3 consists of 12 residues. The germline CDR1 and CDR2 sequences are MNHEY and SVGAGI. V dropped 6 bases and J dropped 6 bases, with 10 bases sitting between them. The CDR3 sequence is CASSLASDTQYF. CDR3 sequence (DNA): TGTGCCAGCAGCCTAGCATCGGATACGCAGTATTTT.

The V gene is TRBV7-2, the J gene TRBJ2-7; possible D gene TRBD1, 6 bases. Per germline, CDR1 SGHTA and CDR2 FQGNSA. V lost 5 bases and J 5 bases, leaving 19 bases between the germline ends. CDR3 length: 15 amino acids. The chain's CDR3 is CASSIDRFNSDEQYF. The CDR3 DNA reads TGTGCCAGCAGCATCGACAGGTTTAATTCCGACGAGCAGTACTTC.

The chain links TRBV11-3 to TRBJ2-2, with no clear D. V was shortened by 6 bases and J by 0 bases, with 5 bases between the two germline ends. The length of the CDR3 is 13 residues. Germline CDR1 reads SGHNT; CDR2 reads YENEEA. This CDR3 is CASRLSNTGELFF. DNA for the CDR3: TGTGCCAGCAGACTATCGAACACCGGGGAGCTGTTTTTT. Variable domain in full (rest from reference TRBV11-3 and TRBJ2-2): EAGVVQSPRYKIIEKKQPVAFWCNPISGHNTLYWYLQNLGQGPELLIRYENEEAVDDSQLPKDRFSAERLKGVDSTLKIQPAELGDSAVYLCASRLSNTGELFFGEGSRLTVL.

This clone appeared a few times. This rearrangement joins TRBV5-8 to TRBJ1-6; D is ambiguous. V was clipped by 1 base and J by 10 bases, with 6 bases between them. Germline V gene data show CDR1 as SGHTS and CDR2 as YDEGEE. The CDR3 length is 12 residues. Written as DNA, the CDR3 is TGTGCCAGCAGCTTGCCCTTGTCACCCCTCCACTTT. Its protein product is CASSLPLSPLHF. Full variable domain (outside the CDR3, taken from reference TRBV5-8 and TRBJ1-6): EAGVTQSPTHLIKTRGQQATLRCSPISGHTSVYWYQQALGLGLQFLLWYDEGEERNRGNFPPRFSGRQFPNYSSELNVNALELEDSALYLCASSLPLSPLHFGNGTRLTVT.